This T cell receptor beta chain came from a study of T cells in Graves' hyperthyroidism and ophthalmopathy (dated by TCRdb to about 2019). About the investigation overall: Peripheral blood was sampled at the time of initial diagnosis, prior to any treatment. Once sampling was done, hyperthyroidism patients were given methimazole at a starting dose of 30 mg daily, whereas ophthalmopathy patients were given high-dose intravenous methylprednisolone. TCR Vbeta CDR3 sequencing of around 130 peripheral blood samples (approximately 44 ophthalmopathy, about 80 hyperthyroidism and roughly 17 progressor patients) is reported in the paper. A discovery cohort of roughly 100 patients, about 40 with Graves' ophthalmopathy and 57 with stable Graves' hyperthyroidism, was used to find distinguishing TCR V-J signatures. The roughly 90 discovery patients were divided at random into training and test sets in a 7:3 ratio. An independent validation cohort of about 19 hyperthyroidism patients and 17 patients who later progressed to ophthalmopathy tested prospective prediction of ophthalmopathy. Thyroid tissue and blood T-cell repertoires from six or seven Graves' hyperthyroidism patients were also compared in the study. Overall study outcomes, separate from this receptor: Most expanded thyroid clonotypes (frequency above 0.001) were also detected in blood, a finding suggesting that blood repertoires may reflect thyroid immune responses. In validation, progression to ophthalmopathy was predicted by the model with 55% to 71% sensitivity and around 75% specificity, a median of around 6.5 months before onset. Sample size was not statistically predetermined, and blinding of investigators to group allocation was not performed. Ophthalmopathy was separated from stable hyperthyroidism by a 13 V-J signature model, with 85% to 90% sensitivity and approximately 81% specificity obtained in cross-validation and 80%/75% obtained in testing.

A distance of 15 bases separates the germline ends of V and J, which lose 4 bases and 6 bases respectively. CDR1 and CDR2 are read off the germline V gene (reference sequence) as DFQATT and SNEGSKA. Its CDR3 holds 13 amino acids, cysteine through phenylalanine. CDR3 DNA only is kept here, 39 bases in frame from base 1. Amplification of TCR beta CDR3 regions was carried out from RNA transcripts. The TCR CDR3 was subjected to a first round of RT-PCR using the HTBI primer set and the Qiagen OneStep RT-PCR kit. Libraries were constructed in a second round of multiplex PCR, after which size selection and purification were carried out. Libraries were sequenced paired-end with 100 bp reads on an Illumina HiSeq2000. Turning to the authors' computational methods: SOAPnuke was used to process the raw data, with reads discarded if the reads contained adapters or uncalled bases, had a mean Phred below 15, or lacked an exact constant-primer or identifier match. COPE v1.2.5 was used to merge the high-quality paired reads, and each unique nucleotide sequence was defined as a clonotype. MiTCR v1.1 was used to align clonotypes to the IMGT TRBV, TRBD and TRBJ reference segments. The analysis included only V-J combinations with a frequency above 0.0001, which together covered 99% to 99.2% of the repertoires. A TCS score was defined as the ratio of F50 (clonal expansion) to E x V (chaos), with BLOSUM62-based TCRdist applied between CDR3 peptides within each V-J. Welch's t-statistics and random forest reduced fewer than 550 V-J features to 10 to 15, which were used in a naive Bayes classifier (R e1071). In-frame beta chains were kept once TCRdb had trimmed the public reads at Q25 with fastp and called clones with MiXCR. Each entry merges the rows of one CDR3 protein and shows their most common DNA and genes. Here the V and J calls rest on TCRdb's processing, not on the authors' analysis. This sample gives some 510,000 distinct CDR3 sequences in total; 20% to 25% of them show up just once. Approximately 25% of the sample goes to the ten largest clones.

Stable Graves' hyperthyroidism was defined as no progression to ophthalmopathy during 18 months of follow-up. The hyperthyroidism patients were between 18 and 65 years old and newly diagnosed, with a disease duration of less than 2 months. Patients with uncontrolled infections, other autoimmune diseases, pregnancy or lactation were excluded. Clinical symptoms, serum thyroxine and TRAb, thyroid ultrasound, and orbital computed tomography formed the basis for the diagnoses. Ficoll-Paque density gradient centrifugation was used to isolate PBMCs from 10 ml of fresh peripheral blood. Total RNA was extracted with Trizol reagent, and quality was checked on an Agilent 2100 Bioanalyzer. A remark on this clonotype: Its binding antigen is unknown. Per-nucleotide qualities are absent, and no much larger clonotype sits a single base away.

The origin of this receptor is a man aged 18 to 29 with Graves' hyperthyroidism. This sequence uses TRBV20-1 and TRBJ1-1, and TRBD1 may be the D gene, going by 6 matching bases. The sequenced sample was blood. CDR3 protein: CSANSGQIPEAFF. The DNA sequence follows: TGCAGTGCTAACTCGGGACAAATCCCTGAAGCTTTCTTT.